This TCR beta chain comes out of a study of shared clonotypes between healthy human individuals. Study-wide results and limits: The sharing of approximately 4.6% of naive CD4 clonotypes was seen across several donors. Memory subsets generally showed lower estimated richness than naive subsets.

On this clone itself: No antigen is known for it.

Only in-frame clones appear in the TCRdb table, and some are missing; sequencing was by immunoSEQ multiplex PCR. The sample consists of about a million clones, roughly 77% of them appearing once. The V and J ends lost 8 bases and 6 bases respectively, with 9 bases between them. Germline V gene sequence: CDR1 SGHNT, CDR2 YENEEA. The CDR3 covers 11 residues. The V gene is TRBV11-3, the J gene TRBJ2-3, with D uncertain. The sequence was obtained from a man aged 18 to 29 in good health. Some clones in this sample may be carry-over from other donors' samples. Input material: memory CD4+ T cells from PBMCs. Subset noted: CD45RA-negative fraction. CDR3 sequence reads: CASRATDTQYF. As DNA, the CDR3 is TGTGCCAGCCGGGCTACGGATACGCAGTATTTT.